This T cell receptor (beta chain) was identified during a study of T cell repertoires and HLA-DP antigens. Looking at the study overall: Versus self, one alloantigen differed at one groove amino acid, the other at around ten. Whole-study results and caveats: Naive and memory CD4+ cells were analysed together, not apart.

Negative selection yielded untouched CD4+ T cells of average about 98% purity. A word on this clone: The antigen is not known.

For pre-culture CD4+ samples, the target was 200,000 T cell genomes. The table came from immunoSEQ multiplex PCR; TCRdb's copy has only in-frame clones and leaves some out. This sample has 75,000 to 90,000 clones, with about nine tenths found just once. There are 18 residues in the CDR3. V lost 2 bases, J lost 5 bases, and 22 bases lay in between. Germline-derived CDR1 and CDR2 are LNHNV and YYDKDF (reference sequence). Sample: CD4+ T cells from PBMCs. The chain has TRBV15 and TRBJ2-1, with D possibly called TRBD1 or TRBD2 (6 bases each). The source is a man between 45 and 60 years old in good health and CMV-seronegative. As DNA, the CDR3 is TGTGCCACCAGCAGACAATTGACGTTTGGGGGGCGAAACAATGAGCAGTTCTTC. It is translated as CATSRQLTFGGRNNEQFF.